This is a list of T cell receptor beta chains from one sample in a study of blood T cell repertoires in COVID-19. Here immunoSEQ multiplex PCR was the method, and the copy in TCRdb shows in-frame clones only, minus some. The sample holds about 380,000 clones, about 88% seen once. Sequencing was done on a sample of PBMCs or T cells enriched from blood (not recorded which). These receptors came from a woman aged 18-35 years who had recovered from COVID-19. Both conserved end residues are part of each CDR3. Each record gives: clone size, V gene, J gene, CDR3 protein. The size entry is marked missing in some rows and otherwise reads once, few, many or a size class.

NA	TRBV2	TRBJ1-2	CASSEVDLDGYTF
once	TRBV19	TRBJ1-5	CASIRTGGDSNQPQHF
few	TRBV7-2	TRBJ1-1	CASSLEPGQGAVAFF
NA	TRBV12-5	TRBJ2-1	CASVLRGGDEQFF
NA	TRBV30	TRBJ2-3	CAWSRLGLAGGPADTQYF
NA	TRBV5-1	TRBJ1-3	CASSVTPGQRSSGNTIYF
few	TRBV9	TRBJ2-7	CASSGNPGQAYEQYF
NA	TRBV5-1	TRBJ1-2	CASSGIQGAKDGYTF
NA	TRBV6-1	TRBJ1-3	CASSENNVRVNTIYF
NA	TRBV5-6	TRBJ1-2	CASSLTGYGYTF
once	TRBV5-1	TRBJ1-4	CASSPDRVSILNEKLFF
NA	TRBV7-3	TRBJ1-1	CASSRTGQSNTEAFF
once	TRBV2	TRBJ2-1	CASEDRGKNEQFF
NA	TRBV24-1	TRBJ1-2	CATSDSNYGYTF
NA	TRBV5-1	TRBJ2-3	CASRSRAPDTQYF
NA	TRBV2	TRBJ1-1	CASSETQGRTEAFF
NA	TRBV9	TRBJ1-1	CASSPTGTGTEAFF
NA	TRBV6-5	TRBJ1-1	CASSRGEHTEAFF
NA	TRBV15	TRBJ1-4	CATSTRLEGEKLFF
NA	TRBV18	TRBJ2-2	CASSPGQGAYTGELFF
NA	TRBV6-5	TRBJ1-1	CASSSTEGTEAFF
NA	TRBV5-4	TRBJ1-2	CAGFRGGYGYTF
NA	TRBV3-1/TRBV3-2	TRBJ2-1	CASSQDIAGTSYNEQFF
NA	TRBV7-8	TRBJ2-5	CASSYWGQGLETQYF
once	TRBV20-1	TRBJ1-2	CSASSGTGGYGYTF
NA	TRBV4-1	TRBJ2-7	CASSPDRAYEQYF
once	TRBV5-4	TRBJ1-3	CASSPRPETGNTIYF
NA	TRBV6-5	TRBJ1-1	CASSYGEQGNTEAFF
NA	TRBV11-2	TRBJ1-2	CASTAYPQAPLFYGYTF
NA	TRBV6-5	TRBJ1-5	CASSTLDRLDQPQHF
NA	TRBV9	TRBJ2-2	CASSVGQGAAGELFF
NA	TRBV6-6	TRBJ2-7	CASSSGTSTYEQYF
NA	TRBV19	TRBJ1-1	CASSYRRAMNTEAFF
NA	TRBV28	TRBJ1-4	CASSFSGKSANEKLFF
NA	TRBV5-1	TRBJ2-3	CASSFGLAEITDTQYF
NA	TRBV5-5	TRBJ1-1	CASSLRGVNTEAFF
NA	TRBV10-3	TRBJ1-1	CAISGTGGNTEAFF
few	TRBV6-5	TRBJ2-7	CASRRTGTSGEGQYF
NA	TRBV19	TRBJ2-3	CASKISGGTDTQYF
few	TRBV30	TRBJ2-7	CACTPRVGYEQYF
once	TRBV7-6	TRBJ1-2	CASSLGGGAGGYTF
NA	TRBV6-5	TRBJ1-3	CASSAGTHSGNTIYF
NA	TRBV2	TRBJ1-6	CASNQGAYNSPLHF
NA	TRBV19	TRBJ1-6	CASRPGGDSPLHF
NA	TRBV9	TRBJ1-3	CASSVLDTGNTIYF